This passage covers 24 T cell receptor beta chains from one sample sequenced in a study of OX40 agonist ivuxolimab in advanced cancers. Produced via immunoSEQ multiplex PCR; TCRdb's table is partial and in-frame only. The sample records around 97,000 clones, approximately 87% being singletons. The sample was CD4+ or CD8+ T cells sorted from blood, taken in a trial of the OX40 agonist ivuxolimab. The source is an adult with an advanced solid tumor such as melanoma, head and neck, liver or kidney cancer.

The chain is built from TRBV6-6 and TRBJ2-1; D unresolved. CDR3 length equals 14 residues. The V end was cut by 0 bases, the J end by 6 bases, with 9 bases between. Germline CDR1 MNHNY, CDR2 SVGAGI (reference sequence). The DNA of the CDR3 is TGTGCCAGCAGTTACTCGACGTCAACCAATGAGCAGTTCTTC. Encoded protein: CASSYSTSTNEQFF.

The gene calls are TRBV6-5 and TRBJ1-1; D is uncertain. The CDR3 is made up of 13 amino acids. Trimming took 5 bases from V and 0 from J, leaving 7 bases between them. Looked up from germline, CDR1 is MNHEY and CDR2 is SVGAGI. As DNA, the CDR3 is TGTGCCAGCAGTCTGACGTTGAACACTGAAGCTTTCTTT. Translation: CASSLTLNTEAFF.

In DNA, the CDR3 is TGTGCCAGCAGCGCGACAGGGGCCGAAGCTTTCTTT. Its protein is CASSATGAEAFF. The V and J genes are TRBV11-3 and TRBJ1-1, with 8 bases aligning to TRBD1. This CDR3 comprises 12 residues. Germline loops: CDR1 SGHNT, CDR2 YENEEA. Trimming took 5 bases from V and 8 from J; bases not matched to a gene: 4.

The chain uses TRBV30 and TRBJ1-3; no reliable D call. The CDR3 has 16 residues. V dropped 0 bases and J dropped 0 bases, with 12 bases sitting between them. Germline CDR1 is GTSNPN and CDR2 is SVGIG (reference sequence). This chain's CDR3 is CAWSVLESNSGNTIYF. The CDR3 DNA reads as TGTGCCTGGAGTGTACTGGAGTCTAACTCTGGAAACACCATATATTTT.

V is TRBV4-2 and J is TRBJ2-5; tentative D call: TRBD1 (6 bases). With the DNA end fitting TRBJ2-7 better, the J assignment may be wrong. This CDR3 is built from 15 residues. Per the germline V gene, CDR1 is LGHNA and CDR2 is YNFKEQ. Here the CDR3 DNA reads TGTGCCAGCAGCCAAGCGGTGGGGGCCCACTACGAGCAGTACTTC. This encodes CASSQAVGAHYEQYF.

This clone was recorded once. This chain joins TRBV27 and TRBJ1-2, with TRBD1 as a possible D gene (6 bases). V lost 6 bases to trimming and J lost 8 bases, with 22 bases between them. This CDR3 comprises 15 residues. The V gene's germline CDR1 is MNHEY and CDR2 SMNVEV (reference sequence). This CDR3 reads CASRQWGGSVVGYTF. The CDR3 DNA follows: TGTGCCAGCAGGCAGTGGGGGGGCTCCGTGGTAGGCTACACCTTC.

The chain has TRBV5-4 and TRBJ2-7; D possibly corresponds to TRBD2 (6 bases). V was clipped by 0 bases and J by 4 bases, with 14 bases between them. Germline assignment: CDR1 SGHNT and CDR2 YYREEE (reference sequence). The CDR3 is 15 amino acids. CDR3 DNA sequence: TGTGCCAGCAGCTTGGATTTAGTCGGAGGGTACGAGCAGTACTTC. This codes for CASSLDLVGGYEQYF.

The chain has TRBV30 and TRBJ2-7; D is unresolved. Trimming removed 4 bases from V and 0 bases from J, with 16 bases in between. Germline V gives CDR1 GTSNPN, CDR2 SVGIG (reference sequence). CDR3 length equals 15 residues. As DNA, the CDR3 is TGTGCCTGGACCGGCGGTGCGGCCTACTCCTACGAGCAGTACTTC. Its protein is CAWTGGAAYSYEQYF. Combining the CDR3 with reference TRBV30 and TRBJ2-7 gives the whole variable domain SQTIHQWPATLVQPVGSPLSLECTVEGTSNPNLYWYRQAAGRGLQLLFYSVGIGQISSEVPQNLSASRPQDRQFILSSKKLLLSDSGFYLCAWTGGAAYSYEQYFGPGTRLTVT.

The chain is built from TRBV6-5 and TRBJ1-2; D remains ambiguous. The CDR3 is 13 amino acids. Germline V gene lookup returns CDR1 MNHEY and CDR2 SVGAGI. Trimming stripped 0 bases from V and 7 bases from J, with 9 bases between. The CDR3 protein is CASSYSGSLGYTF. The CDR3 bases are TGTGCCAGCAGTTACTCGGGGAGTCTTGGCTACACCTTC.

CDR3 amino acids: CASSERTSNYGYTF. CDR3 sequence (DNA): TGTGCCAGCAGTGAGAGGACTTCTAACTATGGCTACACCTTC. The rearrangement uses TRBV25-1 and TRBJ1-2, with D unclear. From germline, CDR1 is MGHDK and CDR2 SYGVNS. This CDR3 has 14 amino acids. V lost 3 bases and J 0 bases, leaving 8 bases between the germline ends.

The V and J genes are TRBV5-4 and TRBJ1-3; D unclear. Per the germline V gene, CDR1 is SGHNT and CDR2 is YYREEE (reference sequence). This CDR3 region has 14 residues. V was cut by 1 base and J by 4 bases, with 9 bases left in between. In nucleotides, the CDR3 is TGTGCCAGCAGCTTGTATGGGGTAGGAAACACCATATATTTT. It is translated as CASSLYGVGNTIYF.

This clone came up once. The chain combines TRBV18 with TRBJ2-7; 9 positions match TRBD1. The V segment lost 2 bases and the J segment 3 bases; nucleotides outside the gene matches: 5. Germline V gene sequence: CDR1 KGHSH, CDR2 LQKENI. The CDR3 length is 15 residues. CDR3 protein: CASSPAGTGSYEQYF. As DNA, the CDR3 is TGTGCCAGCTCACCAGCCGGGACAGGGAGCTACGAGCAGTACTTC.

The V gene is TRBV27, the J gene TRBJ1-1; the D gene is possibly TRBD1 (5 bases). The germline V and J ends were trimmed by 3 bases and 5 bases, with 16 bases remaining between them. The V gene's germline CDR1 is MNHEY and CDR2 SMNVEV (reference sequence). The CDR3 is 15 amino acids. In DNA form, the CDR3 reads TGTGCCAGCAGTTTGCAGGGAAGCCCGAGGACTGAAGCTTTCTTT. Residues: CASSLQGSPRTEAFF.

This clone has only one observation. This rearrangement joins TRBV11-2 to TRBJ2-1; 12 nucleotides match TRBD2. The CDR3 is 15 residues long. In germline, CDR1 is SGHAT, CDR2 FQNNGV. The junction had 2 bases not matched to a gene; V was cut back by 4 bases and J by 4 bases. The CDR3 region has the DNA TGTGCCAGCAGCTCCGGACTAGCGGGGTACAATGAGCAGTTCTTC. Residues: CASSSGLAGYNEQFF.

This clone was seen once. This chain connects TRBV7-2 to TRBJ2-1; TRBD2 matches at 10 bases. V shed 1 base and J 4 bases; nucleotides not matched to a gene: 7. Germline lookup yields CDR1 SGHTA and CDR2 FQGNSA. This CDR3 is 17 amino acids long. The CDR3: CASSLVASGRGYNEQFF. The CDR3 DNA follows: TGTGCCAGCAGCTTAGTGGCGAGCGGGAGGGGTTACAATGAGCAGTTCTTC.

This chain uses TRBV6-5 with TRBJ2-5; D is possibly TRBD1 or TRBD2 (6 bases each). V lost 5 bases and J 5 bases, leaving 18 bases between the germline ends. Germline lookup yields CDR1 MNHEY and CDR2 SVGAGI. This CDR3 has 15 amino acids. The CDR3 nucleotides read TGTGCCAGCAGTAGATCCAGAGGGGGAGGCGAGACCCAGTACTTC. Its protein product is CASSRSRGGGETQYF.

The chain uses TRBV4-2 and TRBJ1-6; D gene ambiguous. This CDR3 has 18 residues. Per germline, CDR1 LGHNA and CDR2 YNFKEQ. Trimming removed 0 bases from V and 1 base from J, with 13 bases in between. In nucleotides, the CDR3 is TGTGCCAGCAGCCAAGATTTTGGGAGCCGGTCCTATAATTCACCCCTCCACTTT. Translated, it gives CASSQDFGSRSYNSPLHF.

V is TRBV6-4 and J is TRBJ1-1, with D hard to call. Germline CDR1 MRHNA, CDR2 SNTAGT. The V end lost 8 bases, the J end lost 11 bases, and 18 bases lay between the germline ends. The CDR3 is 12 residues long. CDR3 loop: CASLGWVLDAFF. In nucleotides, the CDR3 is TGTGCCAGCCTAGGTTGGGTTCTTGATGCTTTCTTT.

About this clone: Within the sample, other DNA sequences also encode this same CDR3. The V and J genes are TRBV18 and TRBJ2-3; D ambiguous. The CDR3 has 12 amino acids. Germline lookup yields CDR1 KGHSH and CDR2 LQKENI. V lost 3 bases and J lost 0, with 1 base in between. The CDR3 DNA follows: TGTGCCAGCTCACCTAGCACAGATACGCAGTATTTT. Protein sequence: CASSPSTDTQYF.

The chain recombines TRBV6-1 with TRBJ2-1; D possibly corresponds to TRBD1 (5 bases). Trimming took off 7 bases at V and 2 bases at J, with 15 bases between the two ends. Germline values: CDR1 MNHNS, CDR2 SASEGT. This CDR3 region has 15 residues. CDR3 sequence (DNA): TGTGCCAGCATAGGAGACAGCCACACCTACAATGAGCAGTTCTTC. Protein: CASIGDSHTYNEQFF.

This clone occurred once. This chain connects TRBV9 to TRBJ2-7, with TRBD1 matching over 9 bases. With 3 bases clipped from V and 4 bases from J, the junction kept 5 bases outside the gene matches. This CDR3 has 14 residues. CDR1 and CDR2 from the germline V gene are SGDLS and YYNGEE. In nucleotides, the CDR3 is TGTGCCAGCAGCGCCGGGACAGGGTTTTACGAGCAGTACTTC. Translating it yields CASSAGTGFYEQYF.

This sequence joins TRBV7-2 and TRBJ2-7; 10 bases map to TRBD2. V shed 5 bases and J 2 bases; nucleotides not matched to a gene: 12. The germline gives CDR1 SGHTA, CDR2 FQGNSA. The CDR3 loop spans 17 amino acids. The CDR3 bases are TGTGCCAGCAGCCCCCGAGGAGCGGGAGGGCCCGCCTACGAGCAGTACTTC. It is translated as CASSPRGAGGPAYEQYF.

The chain links TRBV7-8 to TRBJ2-7; D not certain. The CDR3 length is 15 residues. The ends were cut back, 1 base at V and 4 bases at J, with 14 bases in the middle. Germline V lookup: CDR1 SGHVS, CDR2 FQNEAQ. CDR3 residues: CASSLGVEELYEQYF. In DNA, the CDR3 is TGTGCCAGCAGCTTAGGGGTTGAGGAGCTATACGAGCAGTACTTC.

This rearrangement joins TRBV27 to TRBJ1-1, with 9 bases aligning to TRBD1. Germline CDR1 and CDR2: MNHEY and SMNVEV (reference sequence). The CDR3 is 17 amino acids. V lost 5 bases to trimming and J lost 5 bases; unmatched junction nucleotides: 15. The CDR3 is CASSIRLDRGRGTEAFF. CDR3 coding DNA: TGTGCCAGCAGTATCCGACTCGACAGGGGGAGAGGTACTGAAGCTTTCTTT.